Each of the 20 T cell receptor beta chains below was sequenced from the same sample in a study of T cell repertoires in cytomegalovirus infection (dated by TCRdb to the late 2010s). Instrument on record: Illumina HiSeq 1500. The public reads were quality trimmed at Q25 with fastp and then assembled into clones with MiXCR by TCRdb, keeping productive beta chains. Rows merge per CDR3 protein into single entries with the most common DNA and genes. This sample lists roughly 640,000 distinct CDR3 sequences; 20% to 25% were detected once. Approximately 8% of the sample is taken by the ten largest. Material: CD8+ T cells from PBMCs. The receptor source for this set is a human donor in good health (CMV status not recorded). Some clones in this sample may be carry-over from other donors' samples.

The chain is built from TRBV9 and TRBJ2-6; the D is unclear. Germline V gives CDR1 SGDLS, CDR2 YYNGEE. The length of the CDR3 is 14 residues. V was pared by 3 bases and J by 6 bases, with 10 bases between. CDR3 sequence: CASSEPPEANVLTF. The CDR3 nucleotides are TGTGCCAGCAGCGAACCTCCCGAGGCCAACGTCCTGACTTTC.

In this sample, this clonotype turned up many times. The chain has TRBV7-2 and TRBJ2-5, with 7 positions matching TRBD2. With V trimmed by 5 bases and J by 0 bases, 9 bases remained unmatched. Looked up from germline, CDR1 is SGHTA and CDR2 is FQGNSA. The CDR3 is 16 amino acids. The CDR3 nucleotides are TGTGCCAGCAGCCTCGGGACTACCTTGTACCAAGAGACCCAGTACTTC. Residues: CASSLGTTLYQETQYF. The full variable domain, its missing parts supplied by reference TRBV7-2 and TRBJ2-5, is GAGVSQSPSNKVTEKGKDVELRCDPISGHTALYWYRQSLGQGLEFLIYFQGNSAPDKSGLPSDRFSAERTGGSVSTLTIQRTQQEDSAVYLCASSLGTTLYQETQYFGPGTRLLVL.

With regard to this clonotype: A far more abundant clone sits one base away, making this likely a read error. The chain combines TRBV11-1 with TRBJ2-5; TRBD1 agrees at 7 bases. This CDR3 spans 13 amino acids. Germline V gene data show CDR1 as SGHAT and CDR2 as FQDESV (reference sequence). The CDR3 reads CVSSWTGQETQYF. The DNA for the CDR3 is TGTGTCAGCAGTTGGACAGGACAAGAGACCCAGTACTTC.

This chain joins TRBV23-1 and TRBJ2-7; 9 bases fit TRBD1. TRBV23-1 is marked as an open reading frame, function uncertain. The CDR3 covers 14 residues. The V gene end was trimmed by 1 base and the J gene end by 4 bases; junction bases not matched to a gene: 2. CDR3 in DNA: TGCGCCAGCAGTCAATGGGGGACAGGGTACGAGCAGTACTTC. As protein: CASSQWGTGYEQYF.

The genes are TRBV29-1 and TRBJ2-7, with 9 bases lining up with TRBD2. The CDR3 length is 12 residues. With 4 bases clipped from V and 2 bases from J, the junction kept 0 bases outside the gene matches. Germline V CDR1 and CDR2: SQVTM, ANQGSEA. The CDR3 coding sequence is TGCAGCGTTGGCGGGGGGGCCTACGAGCAGTACTTC. The encoded protein is CSVGGGAYEQYF.

The chain combines TRBV19 with TRBJ2-5; D is possibly TRBD1 (6 bases). V lost 5 bases and J 5 bases, leaving 15 bases between the germline ends. The V gene's germline CDR1 is LNHDA and CDR2 SQIVND (reference sequence). The CDR3 length is 14 residues. In DNA form, the CDR3 reads TGTGCCAGTAGTGCAACGACAGGCCGGGAGACCCAGTACTTC. Translating gives CASSATTGRETQYF.

This clonotype was observed at least ten times. V gene TRBV7-2 combines with J gene TRBJ2-7; D gene uncertain. CDR3 size: 13 residues. V was shortened by 5 bases and J by 6 bases, with 14 bases between the two germline ends. Germline CDR1 is SGHTA and CDR2 is FQGNSA. The CDR3 nucleotides are TGTGCCAGCAGCCCCGGTGGATCGGGCGAGCAGTACGTC. This codes for CASSPGGSGEQYV.

Details on this clonotype: One base away lies a much larger clone, so this may be a sequencing read error. The chain recombines TRBV27 with TRBJ1-1; D uncertain. Germline V gene sequence: CDR1 MNHEY, CDR2 SMNVEV (reference sequence). The CDR3 length is 14 residues. V lost 5 bases, J lost 0 bases, and 10 bases lay in between. The CDR3 protein is CASSDWGMNTEAFF. CDR3 coding DNA: TGTGCCAGCAGTGACTGGGGTATGAACACTGAAGCTTTCTTT.

The V and J genes are TRBV4-1 and TRBJ1-1; 9 bases are shared with TRBD1. CDR1 and CDR2 (germline): MGHRA, YSYEKL. J lost 3 bases, V lost 1 base, and 21 bases had no gene match. This CDR3 is 21 amino acids long. DNA of the CDR3: TGCGCCAGCAGCCAAGCATGGCATGGACAGGGGTTTGGGAAGATGGACACTGAAGCTTTCTTT. Translating gives CASSQAWHGQGFGKMDTEAFF.

There are a few counts of this clonotype. The J gene is TRBJ1-3, the V gene TRBV20-1, with no clear D. The germline CDR1 and CDR2 sequences are DFQATT and SNEGSKA (reference sequence). Trimming removed 6 bases at V and 0 bases at J, with 18 bases between. The CDR3 runs to 16 residues. The CDR3 DNA sequence: TGCAGTGCGACATCGGTGAAGCGCCTCTCTGGAAACACCATATATTTT. Translation gives CSATSVKRLSGNTIYF.

This clonotype has a handful of counts. The chain recombines TRBV29-1 with TRBJ1-2, with 10 nucleotides matching TRBD1. Germline values: CDR1 SQVTM, CDR2 ANQGSEA. Trimming took 6 bases from V and 3 from J; bases not matched to a gene: 13. This CDR3 is built from 16 residues. The CDR3 nucleotides read TGCAGCGTCCCGGGGGGGACAGGGGACTGGGACTATGGCTACACCTTC. Translated, it gives CSVPGGTGDWDYGYTF.

This clonotype was counted many times. The chain recombines TRBV7-8 with TRBJ1-1, with D tentatively TRBD1 (5 bases). The CDR3 is 14 residues long. V lost 6 bases to trimming and J lost 1 base, with 12 bases between them. Germline CDR1 SGHVS, CDR2 FQNEAQ. CDR3 coding DNA: TGTGCCAGCAGGGATCAGGGCGGGAACACTGAAGCTTTCTTT. This codes for CASRDQGGNTEAFF.

This clonotype was detected many times. J is TRBJ2-5 and V is TRBV12-3 or TRBV12-4; 11 bases fit TRBD2. The CDR3 length is 14 residues. V lost 3 bases and J lost 5; bases outside the gene matches: 2. Here the CDR3 reads CASSLTSGVETQYF. The CDR3 DNA is TGTGCCAGCAGTTTGACTAGCGGGGTGGAGACCCAGTACTTC.

The chain recombines TRBV6-8 with TRBJ2-2, with 8 positions matching TRBD1. V dropped 5 bases and J dropped 6; count of bases not matched to a gene: 8. The CDR3 has 15 residues. CDR1 is MNHGY, CDR2 SAAAGT, per germline. CDR3 amino acids: CASSRETGVPGELFF. CDR3 bases: TGTGCCAGCAGTCGGGAGACAGGGGTTCCCGGGGAGCTGTTTTTT.

This clonotype has more than one count but fewer than ten. The genes are TRBV14 and TRBJ2-5; tentative D call: TRBD2 (5 bases). Germline CDR1 is SGHDN and CDR2 is FVKESK. V lost 1 base, J lost 1 base, and 10 bases lay in between. The CDR3 is 15 amino acids. The CDR3 region has the DNA TGTGCCAGCAGCCAAGCCTGGGAGATCCAAGAGACCCAGTACTTC. Protein sequence: CASSQAWEIQETQYF.

As for this clonotype: A single base separates this from a much larger clone, so it may be a read error. The chain uses TRBV7-3 and TRBJ2-3; D gene ambiguous. From germline, CDR1 is SGHTA and CDR2 FQGTGA. With 5 bases removed from V and 3 bases from J, the gap between germline ends came to 6 bases. CDR3 length equals 12 residues. In DNA form, the CDR3 reads TGTGCCAGCAGCGTAAAGACAGATACGCAGTATTTT. It codes for CASSVKTDTQYF.

This clonotype was observed a handful of times. This sequence joins TRBV12-3 or TRBV12-4 and TRBJ2-3, with D possibly TRBD1 on 6 matching bases. The CDR3 has 13 residues. The V and J ends lost 9 bases and 5 bases respectively, with 15 bases between them. The CDR3 loop reads CASKPEGVDTQYF. In nucleotides, the CDR3 is TGTGCCAGTAAACCCGAGGGGGTAGATACGCAGTATTTT.

This clonotype was observed many times. The V gene is TRBV7-2, the J gene TRBJ2-2; D is tentatively TRBD1 or TRBD2 (6 bases each). V lost 3 bases, J lost 4 bases, and 18 bases lay in between. This CDR3 comprises 17 residues. Germline V gene lookup returns CDR1 SGHTA and CDR2 FQGNSA. The DNA of the CDR3 is TGTGCCAGCAGCTTGGGGGCTATGACTAGACGCACCGGGGAGCTGTTTTTT. This codes for CASSLGAMTRRTGELFF.

The chain carries TRBV7-2 and TRBJ2-7, with D unclear. V lost 3 bases to trimming and J lost 0 bases, with 6 bases between them. In germline, CDR1 is SGHTA, CDR2 FQGNSA. This CDR3 contains 13 residues. The CDR3 coding sequence is TGTGCCAGCAGCTTTGACTTCTCCTACGAGCAGTACGTC. Translation gives CASSFDFSYEQYV.

The sample holds a few counts of this clonotype. This sequence joins TRBV9 and TRBJ2-2; 7 nucleotides match TRBD2. CDR1 SGDLS and CDR2 YYNGEE come from the germline V gene. The junction had 10 bases not matched to a gene; V was cut back by 7 bases and J by 4 bases. This CDR3 is 15 amino acids long. The CDR3 reads CASPPLGGGTGELFF. In nucleotides, the CDR3 is TGTGCCAGCCCCCCCTTGGGCGGGGGCACCGGGGAGCTGTTTTTT.